This T cell receptor beta chain was sequenced during a study of blood T cell repertoires in COVID-19. On the study more broadly: T cells, B-cell-depleted T cells, or PBMCs provided the cDNA or gDNA that served as material.

In the original processing: Nucleated cell number was recorded as an estimate derived from reference gene primer amplification. Only in-frame clones appear in the TCRdb table, and some are missing; sequencing was by immunoSEQ multiplex PCR. V, J and clone size derive from that table, while D and trimming were established from the DNA sequence. The repertoire holds about 200,000 clones, with roughly 82% as singletons. Cohort placement rested on clinical history that participants reported themselves. Two consecutive negative NP/OP PCR tests, clearance, or resolved symptoms defined Cohort 3 recovery. The V and J ends lost 5 bases and 6 bases, in that order; junction bases with no gene match: 13. The CDR3 runs to 16 residues. CDR1 and CDR2 (germline): SNHLY, FYNNEI.

J is TRBJ1-1 and V is TRBV2; TRBD1 matches at 9 bases. What was sequenced was PBMCs or T cells enriched from blood (not recorded which). This receptor was identified in a man aged 40-49 years who had recovered from COVID-19. The CDR3 DNA follows: TGTGCCAGCAGTCTCACGTCCGGGACAGGGTTTTCTGAAGCTTTCTTT. Residues: CASSLTSGTGFSEAFF.